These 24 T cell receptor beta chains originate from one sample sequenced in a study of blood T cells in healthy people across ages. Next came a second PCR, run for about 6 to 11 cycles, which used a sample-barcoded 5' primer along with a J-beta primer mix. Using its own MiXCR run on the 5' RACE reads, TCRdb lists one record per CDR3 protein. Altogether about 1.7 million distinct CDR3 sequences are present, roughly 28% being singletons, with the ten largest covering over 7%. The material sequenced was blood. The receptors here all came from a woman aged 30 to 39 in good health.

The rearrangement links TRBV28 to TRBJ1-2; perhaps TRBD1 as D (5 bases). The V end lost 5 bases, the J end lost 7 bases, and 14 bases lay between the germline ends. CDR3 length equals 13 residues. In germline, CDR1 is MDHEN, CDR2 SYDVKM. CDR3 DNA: TGTGCCAGCAGTCCTGGGGCAGGACGTGGCTACACCTTC. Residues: CASSPGAGRGYTF.

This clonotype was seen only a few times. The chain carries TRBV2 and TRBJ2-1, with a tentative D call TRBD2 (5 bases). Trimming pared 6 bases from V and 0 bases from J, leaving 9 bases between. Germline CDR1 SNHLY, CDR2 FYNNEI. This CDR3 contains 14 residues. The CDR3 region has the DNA TGTGCCAGCAGGGGGAGAGTCTCCTACAATGAGCAGTTCTTC. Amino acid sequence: CASRGRVSYNEQFF.

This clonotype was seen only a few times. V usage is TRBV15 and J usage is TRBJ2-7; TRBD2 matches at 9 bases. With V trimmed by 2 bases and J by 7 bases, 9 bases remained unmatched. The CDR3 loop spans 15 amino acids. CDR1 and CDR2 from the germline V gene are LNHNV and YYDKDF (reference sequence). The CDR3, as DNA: TGTGCCACCAGCAGAAATCTAGCGGGATACTGGGAGCAGTACTTC. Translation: CATSRNLAGYWEQYF. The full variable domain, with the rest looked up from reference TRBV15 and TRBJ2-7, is DAMVIQNPRYQVTQFGKPVTLSCSQTLNHNVMYWYQQKSSQAPKLLFHYYDKDFNNEADTPDNFQSRRPNTSFCFLDIRSPGLGDTAMYLCATSRNLAGYWEQYFGPGTRLTVT.

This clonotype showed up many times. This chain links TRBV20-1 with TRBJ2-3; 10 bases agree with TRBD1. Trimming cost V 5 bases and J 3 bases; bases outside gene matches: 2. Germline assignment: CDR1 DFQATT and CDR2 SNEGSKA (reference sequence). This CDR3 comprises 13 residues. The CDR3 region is CSAGDRGTDTQYF. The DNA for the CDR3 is TGCAGTGCTGGGGACAGGGGTACAGATACGCAGTATTTT.

CDR3 bases: TGCAGCGCTGCTAGCGGGAGGTACAATGAGCAGTTCTTC. Translation gives CSAASGRYNEQFF. The genes are TRBV29-1 and TRBJ2-1, with 11 bases fitting TRBD2. The CDR3 length is 13 residues. Germline V CDR1 and CDR2: SQVTM, ANQGSEA. V lost 7 bases, J lost 4 bases, and 3 bases stayed unmatched.

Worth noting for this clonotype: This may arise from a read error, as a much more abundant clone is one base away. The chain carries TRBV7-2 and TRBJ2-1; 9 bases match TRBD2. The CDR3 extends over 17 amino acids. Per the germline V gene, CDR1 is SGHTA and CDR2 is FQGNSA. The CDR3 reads CASSSPAAGGNYSEQFF. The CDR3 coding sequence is TGTGCCAGCAGCTCGCCCGCGGCGGGAGGGAACTACAGTGAGCAGTTCTTC.

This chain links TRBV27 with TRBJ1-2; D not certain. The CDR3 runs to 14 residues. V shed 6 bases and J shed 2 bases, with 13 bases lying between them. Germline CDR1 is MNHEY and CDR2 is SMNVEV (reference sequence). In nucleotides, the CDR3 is TGTGCCAGCAGAAGTGGCAGGTTAAACTATGGCTACACCTTC. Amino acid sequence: CASRSGRLNYGYTF.

DNA of the CDR3: TGCAGTGCTAGAGATGGACAGGCTGGGTACAATGAGCAGTTCTTC. Protein product: CSARDGQAGYNEQFF. The V call is TRBV20-1, the J call TRBJ2-1; TRBD1 agrees at 7 bases. The CDR3 has 15 residues. CDR1 is DFQATT and CDR2 is SNEGSKA in the germline V gene (reference sequence). The V segment lost 0 bases and the J segment 4 bases; nucleotides outside the gene matches: 6.

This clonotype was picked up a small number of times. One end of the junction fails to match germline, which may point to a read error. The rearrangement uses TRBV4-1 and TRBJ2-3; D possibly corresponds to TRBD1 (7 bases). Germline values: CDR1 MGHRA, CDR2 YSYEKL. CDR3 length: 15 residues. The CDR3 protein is CASSQDRGARDTQYF. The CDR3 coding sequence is TGCGCCAGCAGCCAAGACAGGGGGGCGAGAGATACACAGTATTTT.

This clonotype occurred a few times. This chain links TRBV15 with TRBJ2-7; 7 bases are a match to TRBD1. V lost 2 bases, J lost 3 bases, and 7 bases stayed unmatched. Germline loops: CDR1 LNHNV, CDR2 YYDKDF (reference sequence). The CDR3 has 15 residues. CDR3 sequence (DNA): TGTGCCACCAGCAGATTAAGGGACAGCCTCTACGAGCAGTACTTC. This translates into CATSRLRDSLYEQYF.

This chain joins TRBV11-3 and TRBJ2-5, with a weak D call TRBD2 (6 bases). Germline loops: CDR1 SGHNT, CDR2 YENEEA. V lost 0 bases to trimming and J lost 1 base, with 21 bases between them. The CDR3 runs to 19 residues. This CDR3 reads CASSLDITSAGIGQETQYF. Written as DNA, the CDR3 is TGTGCCAGCAGCTTAGATATAACTAGTGCGGGGATAGGCCAAGAGACCCAGTACTTC. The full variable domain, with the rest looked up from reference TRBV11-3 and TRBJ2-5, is EAGVVQSPRYKIIEKKQPVAFWCNPISGHNTLYWYLQNLGQGPELLIRYENEEAVDDSQLPKDRFSAERLKGVDSTLKIQPAELGDSAVYLCASSLDITSAGIGQETQYFGPGTRLLVL.

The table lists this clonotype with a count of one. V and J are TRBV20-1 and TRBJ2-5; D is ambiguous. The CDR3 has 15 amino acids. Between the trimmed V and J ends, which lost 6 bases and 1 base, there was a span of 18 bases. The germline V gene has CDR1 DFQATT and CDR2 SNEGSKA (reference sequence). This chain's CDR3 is CSAEGSVISQETQYF. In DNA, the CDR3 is TGCAGTGCCGAAGGCTCGGTGATAAGCCAAGAGACCCAGTACTTC.

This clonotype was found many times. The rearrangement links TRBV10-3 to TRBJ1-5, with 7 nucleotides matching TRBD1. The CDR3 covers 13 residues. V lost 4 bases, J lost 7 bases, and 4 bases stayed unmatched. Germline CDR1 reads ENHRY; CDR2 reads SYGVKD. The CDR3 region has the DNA TGTGCCATCAGTGGGACAGGTGGCCAGCCCCAGCATTTT. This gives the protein CAISGTGGQPQHF.

The CDR3 spells CSAEGQMNTEAFF. CDR3 DNA: TGCAGCGCCGAGGGACAGATGAACACTGAAGCTTTCTTT. The J gene is TRBJ1-1, the V gene TRBV29-1; 7 bases line up with TRBD1. The CDR3 length is 13 residues. V lost 7 bases to trimming and J lost 0 bases; unmatched junction nucleotides: 5. Germline-derived CDR1 and CDR2 are SQVTM and ANQGSEA.

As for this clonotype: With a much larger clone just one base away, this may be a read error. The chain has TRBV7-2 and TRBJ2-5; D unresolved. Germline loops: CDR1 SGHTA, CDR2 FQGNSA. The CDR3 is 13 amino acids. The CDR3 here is CASSLRAAETQHF. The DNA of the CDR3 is TGTGCCAGCAGCTTAAGGGCGGCGGAGACCCAGCACTTC.

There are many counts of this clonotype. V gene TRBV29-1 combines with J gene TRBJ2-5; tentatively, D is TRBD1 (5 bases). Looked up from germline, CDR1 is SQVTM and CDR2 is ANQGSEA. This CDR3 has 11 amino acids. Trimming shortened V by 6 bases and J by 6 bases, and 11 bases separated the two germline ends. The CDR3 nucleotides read TGCAGCGTGGGGCTGCCCCAGACCCAGTACTTC. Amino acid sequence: CSVGLPQTQYF.

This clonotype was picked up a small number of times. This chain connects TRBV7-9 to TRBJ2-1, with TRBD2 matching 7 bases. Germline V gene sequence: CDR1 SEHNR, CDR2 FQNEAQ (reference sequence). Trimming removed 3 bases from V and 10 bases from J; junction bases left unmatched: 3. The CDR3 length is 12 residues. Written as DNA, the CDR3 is TGTGCCAGCAGCTTCGAAGCGGGAGAGCAGTTCTTC. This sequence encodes CASSFEAGEQFF.

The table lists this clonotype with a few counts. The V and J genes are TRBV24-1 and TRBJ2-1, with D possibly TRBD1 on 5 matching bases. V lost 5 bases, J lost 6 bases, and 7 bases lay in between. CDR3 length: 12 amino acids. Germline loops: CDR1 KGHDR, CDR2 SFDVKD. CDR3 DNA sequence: TGTGCCACCAGTGTCCAGGGCAATGAGCAGTTCTTC. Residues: CATSVQGNEQFF.

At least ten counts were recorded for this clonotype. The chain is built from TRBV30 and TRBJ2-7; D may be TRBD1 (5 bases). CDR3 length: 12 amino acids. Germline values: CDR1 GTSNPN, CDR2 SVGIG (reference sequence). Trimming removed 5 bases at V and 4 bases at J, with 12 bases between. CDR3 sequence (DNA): TGTGCCTGGGGTAGACAGAAATACGAGCAGTACTTC. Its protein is CAWGRQKYEQYF.

As DNA, the CDR3 is TGCAGTGCCCGCCCCGTGGCAGGGACTTTGAAGCAGTACTTC. Translating it yields CSARPVAGTLKQYF. The V and J genes are TRBV20-1 and TRBJ2-5; possibly TRBD2 for D (6 bases). Germline lookup yields CDR1 DFQATT and CDR2 SNEGSKA (reference sequence). CDR3 length: 14 amino acids. V was clipped by 6 bases and J by 11 bases, with 25 bases between them.

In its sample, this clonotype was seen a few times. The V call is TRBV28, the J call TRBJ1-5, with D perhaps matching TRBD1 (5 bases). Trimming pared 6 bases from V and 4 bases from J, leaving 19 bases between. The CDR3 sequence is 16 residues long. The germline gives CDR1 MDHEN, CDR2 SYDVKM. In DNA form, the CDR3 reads TGTGCCAGCAGCCTCATCGGCCCGGGGGGGAATCAGCCCCAGCATTTT. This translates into CASSLIGPGGNQPQHF.

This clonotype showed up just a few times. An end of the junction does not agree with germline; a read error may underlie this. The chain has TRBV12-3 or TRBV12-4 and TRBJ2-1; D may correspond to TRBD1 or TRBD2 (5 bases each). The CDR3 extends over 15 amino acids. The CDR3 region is CASSFGGEGHNEQFF. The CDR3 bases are TGTGCCAGCAGTTTTGGGGGAGAAGGCCACAATGAACAGTTCTTC.

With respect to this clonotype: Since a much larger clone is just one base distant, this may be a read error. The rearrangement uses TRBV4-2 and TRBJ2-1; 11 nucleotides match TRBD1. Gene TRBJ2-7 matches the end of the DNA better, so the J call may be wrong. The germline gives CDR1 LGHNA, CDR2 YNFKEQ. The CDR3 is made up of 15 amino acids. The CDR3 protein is CASSPSGQGVYKQYF. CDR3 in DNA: TGTGCCAGCAGCCCGTCGGGACAGGGGGTATACAAGCAGTACTTC.

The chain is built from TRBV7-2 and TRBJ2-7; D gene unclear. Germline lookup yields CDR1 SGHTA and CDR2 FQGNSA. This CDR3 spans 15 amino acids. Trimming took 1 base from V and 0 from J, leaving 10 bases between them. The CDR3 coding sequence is TGTGCCAGCAGCTTAGGACATACCAACTCCTACGAGCAGTACTTC. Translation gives CASSLGHTNSYEQYF.